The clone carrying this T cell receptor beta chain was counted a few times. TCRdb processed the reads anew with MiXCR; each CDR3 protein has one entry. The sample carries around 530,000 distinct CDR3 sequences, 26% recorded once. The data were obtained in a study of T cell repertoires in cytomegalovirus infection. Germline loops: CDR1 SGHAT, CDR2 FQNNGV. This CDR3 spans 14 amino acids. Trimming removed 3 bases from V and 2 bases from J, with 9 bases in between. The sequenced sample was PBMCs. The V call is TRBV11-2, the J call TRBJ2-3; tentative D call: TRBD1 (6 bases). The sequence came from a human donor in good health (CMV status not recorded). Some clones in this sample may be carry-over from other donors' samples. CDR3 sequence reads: CASSFDRSTDTQYF. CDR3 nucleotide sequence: TGTGCCAGCAGCTTTGACAGGTCCACAGATACGCAGTATTTT.